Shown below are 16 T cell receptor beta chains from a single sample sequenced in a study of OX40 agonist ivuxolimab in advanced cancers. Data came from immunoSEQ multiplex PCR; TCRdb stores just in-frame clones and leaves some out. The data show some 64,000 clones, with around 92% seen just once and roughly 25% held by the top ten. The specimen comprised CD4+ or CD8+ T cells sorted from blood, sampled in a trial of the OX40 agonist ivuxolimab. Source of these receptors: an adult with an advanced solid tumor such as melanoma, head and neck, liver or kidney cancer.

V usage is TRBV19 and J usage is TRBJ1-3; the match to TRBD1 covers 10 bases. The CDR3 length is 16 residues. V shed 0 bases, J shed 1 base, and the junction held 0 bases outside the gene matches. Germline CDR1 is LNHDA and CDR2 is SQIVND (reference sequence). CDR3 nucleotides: TGTGCCAGTAGTATAGAGGACAGGGGGTCTGGAAACACCATATATTTT. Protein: CASSIEDRGSGNTIYF.

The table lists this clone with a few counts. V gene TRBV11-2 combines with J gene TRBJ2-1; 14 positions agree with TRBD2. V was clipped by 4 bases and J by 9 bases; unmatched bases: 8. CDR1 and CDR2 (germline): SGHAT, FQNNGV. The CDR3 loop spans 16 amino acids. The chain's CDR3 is CASSYMGLAGVGEQFF. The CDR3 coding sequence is TGTGCCAGCAGCTATATGGGACTAGCGGGAGTAGGTGAGCAGTTCTTC.

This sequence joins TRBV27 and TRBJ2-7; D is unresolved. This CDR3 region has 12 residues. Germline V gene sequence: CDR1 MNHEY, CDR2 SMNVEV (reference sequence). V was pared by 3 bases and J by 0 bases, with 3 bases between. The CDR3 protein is CASSFNSYEQYF. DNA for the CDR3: TGTGCCAGCAGTTTCAACTCCTACGAGCAGTACTTC.

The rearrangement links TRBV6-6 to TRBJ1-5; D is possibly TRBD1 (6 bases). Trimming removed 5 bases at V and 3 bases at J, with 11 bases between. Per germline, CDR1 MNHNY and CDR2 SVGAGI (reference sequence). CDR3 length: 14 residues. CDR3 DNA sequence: TGTGCCAGCAGTAACGGACAGCTCAATCAGCCCCAGCATTTT. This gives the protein CASSNGQLNQPQHF.

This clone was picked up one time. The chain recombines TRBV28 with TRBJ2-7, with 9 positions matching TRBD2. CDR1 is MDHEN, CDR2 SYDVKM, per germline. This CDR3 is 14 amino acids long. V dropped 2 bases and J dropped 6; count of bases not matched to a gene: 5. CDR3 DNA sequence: TGTGCCAGCAGTTTAGAAGGCGGGGGGGGCGAGCAGTACTTC. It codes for CASSLEGGGGEQYF.

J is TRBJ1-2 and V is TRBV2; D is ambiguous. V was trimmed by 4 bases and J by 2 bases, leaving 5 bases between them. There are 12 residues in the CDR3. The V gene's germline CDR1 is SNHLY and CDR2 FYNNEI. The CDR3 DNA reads TGTGCCAGCAGTGTCGGGAACTATGGCTACACCTTC. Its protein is CASSVGNYGYTF.

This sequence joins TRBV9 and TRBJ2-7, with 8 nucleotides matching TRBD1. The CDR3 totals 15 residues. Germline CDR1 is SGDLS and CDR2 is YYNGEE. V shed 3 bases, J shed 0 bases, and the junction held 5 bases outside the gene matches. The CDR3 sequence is CASSATGVSSYEQYF. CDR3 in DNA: TGTGCCAGCAGCGCGACAGGGGTGAGCTCCTACGAGCAGTACTTC.

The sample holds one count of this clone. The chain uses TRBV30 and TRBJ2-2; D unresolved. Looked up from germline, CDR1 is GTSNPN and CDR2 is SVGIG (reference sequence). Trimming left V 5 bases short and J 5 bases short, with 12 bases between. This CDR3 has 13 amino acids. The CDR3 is CAWSIGRTGELFF. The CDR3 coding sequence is TGTGCCTGGTCAATCGGCCGAACCGGGGAGCTGTTTTTT. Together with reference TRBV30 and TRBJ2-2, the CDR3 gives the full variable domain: SQTIHQWPATLVQPVGSPLSLECTVEGTSNPNLYWYRQAAGRGLQLLFYSVGIGQISSEVPQNLSASRPQDRQFILSSKKLLLSDSGFYLCAWSIGRTGELFFGEGSRLTVL.

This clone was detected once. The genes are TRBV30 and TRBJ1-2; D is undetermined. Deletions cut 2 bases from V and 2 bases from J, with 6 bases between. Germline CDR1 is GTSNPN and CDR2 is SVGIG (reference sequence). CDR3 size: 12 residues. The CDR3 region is CAWSNSNYGYTF. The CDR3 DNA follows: TGTGCCTGGAGTAACAGCAACTATGGCTACACCTTC.

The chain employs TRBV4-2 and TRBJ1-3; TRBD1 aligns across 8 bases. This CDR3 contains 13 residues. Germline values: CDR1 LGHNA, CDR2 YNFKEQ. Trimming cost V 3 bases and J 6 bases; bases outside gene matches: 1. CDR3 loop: CASSQGQENTIYF. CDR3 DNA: TGTGCCAGCAGCCAGGGACAGGAAAACACCATATATTTT.

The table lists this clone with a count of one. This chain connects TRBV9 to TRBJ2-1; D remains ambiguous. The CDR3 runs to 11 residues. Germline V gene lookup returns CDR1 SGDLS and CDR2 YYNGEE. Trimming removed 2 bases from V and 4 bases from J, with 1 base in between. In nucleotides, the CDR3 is TGTGCCAGCAGCGTTTACAATGAGCAGTTCTTC. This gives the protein CASSVYNEQFF.

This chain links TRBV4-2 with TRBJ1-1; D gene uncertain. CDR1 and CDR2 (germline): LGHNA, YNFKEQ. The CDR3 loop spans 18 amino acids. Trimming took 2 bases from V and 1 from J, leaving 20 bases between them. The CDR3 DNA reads TGTGCCAGCAGCCAAATCGAGGGCTACCGGGCGGGGAACACTGAAGCTTTCTTT. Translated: CASSQIEGYRAGNTEAFF.

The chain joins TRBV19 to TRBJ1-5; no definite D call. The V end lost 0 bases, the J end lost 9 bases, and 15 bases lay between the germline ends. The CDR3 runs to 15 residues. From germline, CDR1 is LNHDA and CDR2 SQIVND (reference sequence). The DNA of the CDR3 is TGTGCCAGTAGTATAGACAGCCCCGCGTTCGTGCCCCAGCATTTT. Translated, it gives CASSIDSPAFVPQHF.

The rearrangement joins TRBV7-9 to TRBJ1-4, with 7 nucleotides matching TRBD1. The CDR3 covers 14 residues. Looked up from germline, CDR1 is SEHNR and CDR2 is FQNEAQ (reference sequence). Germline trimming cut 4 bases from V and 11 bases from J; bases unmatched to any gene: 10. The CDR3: CASSSRQGDGKLFF. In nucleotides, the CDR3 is TGTGCCAGCAGCTCCCGACAGGGAGACGGGAAACTGTTTTTT.

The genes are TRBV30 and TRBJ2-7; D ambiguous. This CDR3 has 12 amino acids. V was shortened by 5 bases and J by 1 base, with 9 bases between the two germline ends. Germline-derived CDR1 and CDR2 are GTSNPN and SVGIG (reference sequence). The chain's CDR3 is CAWLTESYEQYF. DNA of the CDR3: TGTGCCTGGTTGACGGAGTCCTACGAGCAGTACTTC.

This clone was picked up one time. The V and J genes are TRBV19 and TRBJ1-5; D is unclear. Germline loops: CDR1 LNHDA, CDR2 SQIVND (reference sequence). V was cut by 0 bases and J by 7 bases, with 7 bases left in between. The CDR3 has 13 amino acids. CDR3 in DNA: TGTGCCAGTAGTATAGATAGGCTGCAGCCCCAGCATTTT. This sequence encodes CASSIDRLQPQHF. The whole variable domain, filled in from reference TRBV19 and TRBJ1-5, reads DGGITQSPKYLFRKEGQNVTLSCEQNLNHDAMYWYRQDPGQGLRLIYYSQIVNDFQKGDIAEGYSVSREKKESFPLTVTSAQKNPTAFYLCASSIDRLQPQHFGDGTRLSIL.